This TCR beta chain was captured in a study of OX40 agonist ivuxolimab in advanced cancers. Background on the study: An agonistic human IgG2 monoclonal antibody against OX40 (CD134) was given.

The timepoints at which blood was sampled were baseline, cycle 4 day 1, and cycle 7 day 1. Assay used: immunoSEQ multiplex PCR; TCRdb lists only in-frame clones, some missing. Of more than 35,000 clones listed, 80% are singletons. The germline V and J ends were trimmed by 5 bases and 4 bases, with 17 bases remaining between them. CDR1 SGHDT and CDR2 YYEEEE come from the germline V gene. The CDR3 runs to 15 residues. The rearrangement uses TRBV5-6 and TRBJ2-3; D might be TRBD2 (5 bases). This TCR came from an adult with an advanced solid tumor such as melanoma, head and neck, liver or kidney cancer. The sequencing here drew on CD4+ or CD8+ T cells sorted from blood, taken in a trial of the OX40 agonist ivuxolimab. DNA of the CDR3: TGTGCCAGCAGGGGTGGACTCCTAGTAGCAGATACGCAGTATTTT. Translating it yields CASRGGLLVADTQYF.